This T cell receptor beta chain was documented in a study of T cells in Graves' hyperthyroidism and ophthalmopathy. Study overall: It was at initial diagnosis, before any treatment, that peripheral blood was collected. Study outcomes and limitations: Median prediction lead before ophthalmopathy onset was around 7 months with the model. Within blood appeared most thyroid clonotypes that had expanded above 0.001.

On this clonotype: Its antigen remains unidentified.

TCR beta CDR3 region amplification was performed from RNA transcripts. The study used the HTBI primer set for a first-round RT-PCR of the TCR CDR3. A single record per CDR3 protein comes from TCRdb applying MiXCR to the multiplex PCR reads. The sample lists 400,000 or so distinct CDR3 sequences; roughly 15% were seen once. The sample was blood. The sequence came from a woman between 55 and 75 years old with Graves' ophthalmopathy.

The CDR3 DNA follows: TGTGCCAGCAGCCCCAGGGGGACCAAAAACATTCAGTACTTC. It is translated as CASSPRGTKNIQYF. The chain joins TRBV12-3 or TRBV12-4 to TRBJ2-4; 7 bases match TRBD1. V dropped 6 bases and J dropped 2; count of bases not matched to a gene: 4. The CDR3 has 14 residues.